This entry lists 9 T cell receptor beta chains sequenced from one sample in a study of response to subunit inactivated influenza vaccine. MiXCR, run by TCRdb on the RT-PCR reads, gives a single entry per CDR3 protein. The sample carries some 500,000 distinct CDR3 sequences, roughly 13% recorded once. Sequenced material: PBMCs from blood, taken roughly 6 weeks after vaccination. These receptor sequences come from a man aged 50 or older who received an inactivated influenza vaccine.

The sample holds many counts of this clonotype. This chain joins TRBV7-2 and TRBJ1-3, with TRBD1 identical over 9 bases. CDR3 length: 15 residues. CDR1 and CDR2 (germline): SGHTA, FQGNSA. V dropped 4 bases and J dropped 2; count of bases not matched to a gene: 3. As DNA, the CDR3 is TGTGCCAGCAGCTCCAGGACAGGGGCTGGAAACACCATATATTTT. Amino acid sequence: CASSSRTGAGNTIYF.

The sample holds many counts of this clonotype. V is TRBV7-2 and J is TRBJ2-7; no firm D call. The CDR3 spans 13 residues. The V end lost 7 bases, the J end lost 2 bases, and 12 bases lay between the germline ends. Germline V gene data show CDR1 as SGHTA and CDR2 as FQGNSA. This CDR3 is CASTPGIPYEQYF. The CDR3 DNA reads TGTGCCAGCACTCCCGGAATTCCCTACGAGCAGTACTTC.

The J gene is TRBJ2-1, the V gene TRBV7-2; TRBD2 matches 14 bases. Germline loops: CDR1 SGHTA, CDR2 FQGNSA. V shed 5 bases and J 4 bases; nucleotides not matched to a gene: 7. CDR3 size: 17 residues. The CDR3 loop is CASSLQGLAGDYNEQFF. The CDR3, as DNA: TGTGCCAGCAGCCTACAGGGACTAGCGGGAGATTACAATGAGCAGTTCTTC.

This clonotype was seen a handful of times. The CDR3 nucleotides are TGCAGTGCTAGTGCACAGGGGAACTATGGCTACACCTTC. It translates to CSASAQGNYGYTF. This chain links TRBV20-1 with TRBJ1-2, with TRBD1 matching over 7 bases. The V and J ends lost 3 bases and 2 bases, in that order; junction bases with no gene match: 3. This CDR3 comprises 13 residues. Germline values: CDR1 DFQATT, CDR2 SNEGSKA (reference sequence).

The genes are TRBV10-2 and TRBJ2-1; TRBD2 matches 8 bases. The CDR3 is 15 residues long. Trimming at V came to 2 bases and at J to 8 bases, leaving 8 bases not matched to a gene. In germline, CDR1 is WSHSY, CDR2 SAAADI. The CDR3 nucleotides are TGCGCCAGCAGTGAGGTGGCGGGAGGCCCCTATGAGCAGTTCTTC. It specifies CASSEVAGGPYEQFF.

The chain is built from TRBV20-1 and TRBJ2-5, with TRBD2 matching over 13 bases. J was trimmed by 0 bases and V by 6 bases; bases with no gene match: 7. Germline CDR1 and CDR2: DFQATT and SNEGSKA (reference sequence). The length of the CDR3 is 16 residues. DNA of the CDR3: TGCAGTGCAAACCGAGGACTAGCGGGGGACCAAGAGACCCAGTACTTC. Translation gives CSANRGLAGDQETQYF.

The chain links TRBV5-1 to TRBJ2-5; 13 nucleotides match TRBD2. Germline CDR1 is SGHRS and CDR2 is YFSETQ. V lost 4 bases and J lost 5; bases outside the gene matches: 2. The CDR3 has 14 residues. The CDR3 nucleotides read TGCGCCAGCAGCGAGGGACTAGCGGGGGAGACCCAGTACTTC. It is translated as CASSEGLAGETQYF.

This clonotype occurred a few times. V usage is TRBV24-1 and J usage is TRBJ2-1; no definite D call. Between the trimmed V and J ends, which lost 1 base and 2 bases, there was a span of 14 bases. This CDR3 spans 17 amino acids. Germline V gene data show CDR1 as KGHDR and CDR2 as SFDVKD. This chain's CDR3 is CATSDFEQAATYNEQFF. The CDR3 DNA follows: TGTGCCACCAGTGATTTCGAGCAGGCTGCGACCTACAATGAGCAGTTCTTC.

The chain recombines TRBV27 with TRBJ2-5; TRBD2 aligns across 9 bases. Germline loops: CDR1 MNHEY, CDR2 SMNVEV (reference sequence). This CDR3 is 15 amino acids long. V was clipped by 5 bases and J by 5 bases; unmatched bases: 9. Written as DNA, the CDR3 is TGTGCCAGCAGTCCGACTAGCGGTCTGTGGGAGACCCAGTACTTC. This gives the protein CASSPTSGLWETQYF.